Below are 11 T cell receptor beta chains sequenced from a single sample in a study of blood T cell dynamics during melanoma immunotherapy (dated by TCRdb to 2018 to 2020). This sample's time point label indicates: pre-treatment baseline. The library was obtained by the immunoSEQ multiplex PCR assay. TCRdb stores this immuneACCESS table with in-frame sequences only. Part of the clones is absent; in the studies checked, under half of the shortfall reflects unresolved V genes, and no reason is known for the rest. The sample includes more than 10,000 clones, with roughly 84% observed a single time. The leading ten clones occupy about 8.4% of the sample. Sequenced here: blood, sampled from a patient treated with checkpoint blockade. These receptors originate from a human donor with melanoma.

This clone was observed a single time. The chain employs TRBV7-2 and TRBJ2-1, with 7 bases lining up with TRBD2. The CDR3 is made up of 15 amino acids. The V and J ends lost 5 bases and 2 bases, in that order; junction bases with no gene match: 6. CDR1 SGHTA and CDR2 FQGNSA come from the germline V gene. CDR3 nucleotide sequence: TGTGCCAGCAGCCCCCCGGGACTACCCTACAATGAGCAGTTCTTC. It yields the protein CASSPPGLPYNEQFF.

The chain combines TRBV27 with TRBJ2-1, with 14 bases that match TRBD2. CDR1 MNHEY and CDR2 SMNVEV come from the germline V gene (reference sequence). V trimming: 1 base; J trimming: 5 bases; junction bases outside the gene matches: 4. The length of the CDR3 is 17 residues. Here the CDR3 reads CASSLFRTSGRNNEQFF. The CDR3 bases are TGTGCCAGCAGTTTATTTCGGACTAGCGGGAGGAACAATGAGCAGTTCTTC.

This chain joins TRBV10-3 and TRBJ1-5, with 8 bases fitting TRBD1. Trimming removed 8 bases from V and 4 bases from J; junction bases left unmatched: 10. CDR3 length equals 15 residues. Germline lookup yields CDR1 ENHRY and CDR2 SYGVKD. The CDR3 DNA is TGTGCCATCCGGGGAGACAGGGGAAAAAATCAGCCCCAGCATTTT. Its protein product is CAIRGDRGKNQPQHF.

This sequence joins TRBV5-4 and TRBJ2-5, with no clear D. Gene TRBJ2-7 matches the end of the DNA better, so the J call may be wrong. CDR1 is SGHNT, CDR2 YYREEE, per germline (reference sequence). The CDR3 has 13 residues. CDR3 sequence reads: CASSLAYGYEQYF. The DNA for the CDR3 is TGTGCCAGCAGCTTGGCGTACGGCTACGAGCAGTACTTC.

J is TRBJ1-3 and V is TRBV7-3; D may be TRBD1 (5 bases). CDR3 length: 18 residues. Germline assignment: CDR1 SGHTA and CDR2 FQGTGA. Trimming left V 1 base short and J 2 bases short, with 18 bases between. For the CDR3, the DNA is TGTGCCAGCAGCTTAAATGGGGCCGGAGGAAGAGCTGGAAACACCATATATTTT. Its translation is CASSLNGAGGRAGNTIYF.

This CDR3 reads CASSKASGSANEQFF. The CDR3 DNA reads TGTGCCAGCAGTAAGGCTAGCGGGAGCGCCAATGAGCAGTTCTTC. The chain couples TRBV7-7 to TRBJ2-1; 10 bases match TRBD2. After removal of 6 bases from V and 6 bases from J, the junction contained 8 bases not matched to a gene. Germline assignment: CDR1 SSHAT and CDR2 FNYEAQ (reference sequence). There are 15 residues in the CDR3. The variable domain in full, with the rest retrieved from reference TRBV7-7 and TRBJ2-1, is GAGVSQSPRYKVTKRGQDVTLRCDPISSHATLYWYQQALGQGPEFLTYFNYEAQPDKSGLPSDRFSAERPEGSISTLTIQRTEQRDSAMYRCASSKASGSANEQFFGPGTRLTVL.

As DNA, the CDR3 is TGTGCCAGCAGGTCGGAGGGGGCGCGCAGCTACACCTTC. Its translation: CASRSEGARSYTF. The rearrangement links TRBV7-3 to TRBJ1-2, with 7 bases fitting TRBD1. The length of the CDR3 is 13 residues. The V gene end was trimmed by 6 bases and the J gene end by 9 bases; junction bases not matched to a gene: 10. Germline V gene lookup returns CDR1 SGHTA and CDR2 FQGTGA.

The rearrangement uses TRBV5-6 and TRBJ2-3; TRBD2 agrees at 10 bases. V lost 4 bases, J lost 2 bases, and 4 bases stayed unmatched. Looked up from germline, CDR1 is SGHDT and CDR2 is YYEEEE. The CDR3 contains 15 residues. CDR3 protein: CASSKSGRVTDTQYF. CDR3 DNA: TGTGCCAGCAGCAAAAGCGGGAGGGTCACAGATACGCAGTATTTT. Together with reference TRBV5-6 and TRBJ2-3, the CDR3 gives the full variable domain: DAGVTQSPTHLIKTRGQQVTLRCSPKSGHDTVSWYQQALGQGPQFIFQYYEEEERQRGNFPDRFSGHQFPNYSSELNVNALLLGDSALYLCASSKSGRVTDTQYFGPGTRLTVL.

The chain couples TRBV5-5 to TRBJ1-2, with D possibly TRBD1 on 6 matching bases. CDR3 length: 15 residues. Germline-derived CDR1 and CDR2 are SGHKS and YYEKEE (reference sequence). Trimming shortened V by 0 bases and J by 4 bases, and 13 bases separated the two germline ends. CDR3 in amino acids: CASSLEGGASYGYTF. The CDR3 DNA is TGTGCCAGCAGCTTGGAGGGGGGCGCTTCCTATGGCTACACCTTC.

This clone was counted between two and nine times. This chain uses TRBV19 with TRBJ1-1; no clear D gene. The CDR3 loop spans 14 amino acids. CDR1 and CDR2 from the germline V gene are LNHDA and SQIVND (reference sequence). V shed 7 bases and J shed 9 bases, with 21 bases lying between them. CDR3 in DNA: TGTGCCAGTACCGACTTTCGGGCAGAGAAGAAAGCTTTCTTT. It encodes CASTDFRAEKKAFF.

The gene calls are TRBV27 and TRBJ1-6; TRBD1 might be the D (6 bases). Germline V gene lookup returns CDR1 MNHEY and CDR2 SMNVEV (reference sequence). Trimming removed 6 bases at V and 10 bases at J, with 16 bases between. This CDR3 comprises 14 residues. The DNA of the CDR3 is TGTGCCAGCAGCTTCACAGGGTTAGCCTCACCCCTCCACTTT. This translates into CASSFTGLASPLHF.